This is a list of T cell receptor beta chains from one sample in a study of T cells in Graves' hyperthyroidism and ophthalmopathy. Via MiXCR, TCRdb re-called the multiplex PCR reads, giving one row per CDR3 protein. Seen here are roughly 49,000 distinct CDR3 sequences, approximately 53% observed once, and the top ten hold over 30%. The material sequenced was peripheral blood or thyroid tissue (not recorded which). These receptor sequences come from a man in his late teens or twenties with Graves' hyperthyroidism. Each CDR3 is given with its conserved first and last residue. The D gene is left open where the match is weak. The size of a clone is reported for some rows only, either as once, few or many, or as a class for expanded clones.

>.|TRBJ1-3|12|TRBV19|.
TGTGCCAGTAGCACCTCTGGAAACACCATATATTTT
CASSTSGNTIYF
>.|TRBJ2-5|16|TRBV29-1|TRBD2
TGCAGCGTACCAAAGCGGGGGGGACTAGCGGAAGAGACCCAGTACTTC
CSVPKRGGLAEETQYF
>.|TRBJ1-2|14|TRBV6-6|TRBD1
TGTGCCAGCAGTTACCAGGGACAGGGTCGTGGCTACACCTTC
CASSYQGQGRGYTF
>many|TRBJ2-5|16|TRBV29-1|TRBD2
TGCAGCGTGAGGCCCGGGACTAGCGGGAGGGAAGAGACCCAGTACTTC
CSVRPGTSGREETQYF
>.|TRBJ1-6|14|TRBV7-9|.
TGTGCCAGCAGAAGCACCGGTCATAATTCACCCCTCCACTTT
CASRSTGHNSPLHF
>many|TRBJ1-1|17|TRBV6-6|.
TGTGCCAGCAGTCCCCGGGGGGTAGGCTACCCGAACACTGAAGCTTTCTTT
CASSPRGVGYPNTEAFF
>.|TRBJ1-1|13|TRBV20-1|.
TGCAGTGCTAGAGACGGGCCGAACACTGAAGCTTTCTTT
CSARDGPNTEAFF
>many|TRBJ1-5|12|TRBV24-1|.
TGTGCCACCCGTGGGGGCAATCAGCCCCAGCATTTT
CATRGGNQPQHF
>.|TRBJ2-7|16|TRBV25-1|.
TGTGCCAGCAGTGAATATGGGGGGACGCAGGGCAGAGAGCAGTACTTC
CASSEYGGTQGREQYF
>.|TRBJ1-1|15|TRBV7-2|.
TGTGCCAGCAGCACCTTCATCAGGGGTAGCACTGAAGCTTTCTTT
CASSTFIRGSTEAFF
>.|TRBJ2-5|14|TRBV7-6|TRBD2
TGTGCCAGCAGCTCGGGACTAGCGCAAGAGACTCAGTACTTC
CASSSGLAQETQYF
>.|TRBJ1-5|14|TRBV10-3|.
TGTGCCATCAGTCGACAGGCTAGCAATCAGCCCCAGCATTTT
CAISRQASNQPQHF
>many|TRBJ1-1|13|TRBV19|.
TGTGCCAGTAGTACAACCTTAAACACTGAAGCTTTCTTT
CASSTTLNTEAFF
>.|TRBJ2-7|15|TRBV10-2|.
TGCGCCAGCAGTGAGGACGGCCAAAGCTCCTACGAGCAGTACTTC
CASSEDGQSSYEQYF
>.|TRBJ2-7|17|TRBV10-3|.
TGTGCCATCAGTATGAACAGGGGCGGGAGTGCCGCCTACGAGCAGTACTTC
CAISMNRGGSAAYEQYF
>many|TRBJ1-2|12|TRBV20-1|.
TGCAGTGCCGGGACCGGGGGCGGTGGCTACACCTTC
CSAGTGGGGYTF
>.|TRBJ1-6|16|TRBV2|TRBD1
TGTGCCAGCAGGAGCCGGGACAGATTGTATAATTCACCCCTCCACTTT
CASRSRDRLYNSPLHF
>.|TRBJ1-1|11|TRBV6-4|.
TGTGCCAGCAGGCTCGGCCCTGAAGCTTTCTTT
CASRLGPEAFF
>.|TRBJ1-6|16|TRBV9|TRBD1
TGTGCCAGCAGCGCACCGGGACAGGGGGCTAGATCACCCCTCCGCTTT
CASSAPGQGARSPLRF
>many|TRBJ2-7|16|TRBV29-1|.
TGCAGCGTTGAAGGGACAGACTCCCAAAGCTCCTACGAGCAGTACTTC
CSVEGTDSQSSYEQYF
>once|TRBJ2-2|14|TRBV20-1|TRBD1
TGCAGTGCTACGGGACAGGGGAACACCGGGGAGCTGTTTTTT
CSATGQGNTGELFF
>many|TRBJ1-2|13|TRBV5-8|.
TGTGCCAGCAGCCCTTTACACCTCTATGGCTACACCTTC
CASSPLHLYGYTF
>.|TRBJ1-2|16|TRBV15|.
TGTGCCACCAGCAGAGATGAGAACGGTCTCGTCAATGGCTACACCTTC
CATSRDENGLVNGYTF
>.|TRBJ1-2|13|TRBV29-1|.
TGCAGCGTTGAGGCGGGGTCCCGCTGGGGCTACACCTTC
CSVEAGSRWGYTF
>once|TRBJ2-7|12|TRBV20-1|TRBD2
TGCAGTGCAGGACTAGCGGGAGCCGAGCAGTACTTC
CSAGLAGAEQYF
>.|TRBJ1-5|17|TRBV7-2|TRBD1
TGTGCCAGCAGCCCCGGGACAGGCGCAAGACCCAATCAGCCCCAGCATTTT
CASSPGTGARPNQPQHF
>many|TRBJ1-1|13|TRBV6-2/TRBV6-3|.
TGTGCCAGCAGTTACCGGACGAACACTGAAGCTTTCTTT
CASSYRTNTEAFF
>many|TRBJ1-5|15|TRBV30|.
TGTGCCTGGAGTGTAGGGTTTGAGGGGACCAGGCCCCAGCATTTT
CAWSVGFEGTRPQHF
>.|TRBJ2-2|15|TRBV15|.
TGTGCCACCAGCTTCAGACGGGGGGCGACCGGGGAGCTATTTTTT
CATSFRRGATGELFF
>.|TRBJ1-5|16|TRBV9|TRBD1
TGTGCCAGCAGCGTCGGGACAGGCGCTGGCAATCAGCCCCAGCATTTT
CASSVGTGAGNQPQHF
>many|TRBJ1-1|11|TRBV20-1|.
TGCAGTGCTCAGAGGAACACTGAAGCTTTCTTT
CSAQRNTEAFF
>.|TRBJ1-1|16|TRBV28|.
TGTGCCAGCAGTTTAGGTAGCTGGATATGGGGCACTGAAGCTTTCTTT
CASSLGSWIWGTEAFF
>.|TRBJ1-6|15|TRBV25-1|.
TGTGCCAGCAGTGAAGGCAGCGGAGGAGTATCACCCCTCCACTTT
CASSEGSGGVSPLHF
>medium-sized|TRBJ2-5|12|TRBV5-4|.
TGTGCCAGCAGCCAAATCCCAGAGACCCAGTACTTC
CASSQIPETQYF
>many|TRBJ1-1|15|TRBV20-1|.
TGCAGTGCTAGGGGGGACGACAGATTGAACACTGAAGCTTTCTTT
CSARGDDRLNTEAFF
>.|TRBJ1-3|13|TRBV20-1|.
TGCAGTACCCGGGTGGGGGTGGGAGACACCATATATTTT
CSTRVGVGDTIYF
>once|TRBJ2-5|15|TRBV29-1|TRBD1
TGCAGCGTGAGGACCGAGACAGGGATATCCGAGGCCCAGTACTTC
CSVRTETGISEAQYF
>many|TRBJ2-5|15|TRBV19|.
TGTGCCAGTAGTATCTTCGGAGATGGAAAAGAGACCCAGTACTTC
CASSIFGDGKETQYF
>.|TRBJ1-1|14|TRBV28|TRBD1
TGTGCCAGCAGACCGGACAGGTTGAACACTGAAGCTTTCTTT
CASRPDRLNTEAFF
>.|TRBJ2-7|12|TRBV7-2|.
TGTGCCAGCAGCCCCTATTCCTACGAGCAGTACTTC
CASSPYSYEQYF